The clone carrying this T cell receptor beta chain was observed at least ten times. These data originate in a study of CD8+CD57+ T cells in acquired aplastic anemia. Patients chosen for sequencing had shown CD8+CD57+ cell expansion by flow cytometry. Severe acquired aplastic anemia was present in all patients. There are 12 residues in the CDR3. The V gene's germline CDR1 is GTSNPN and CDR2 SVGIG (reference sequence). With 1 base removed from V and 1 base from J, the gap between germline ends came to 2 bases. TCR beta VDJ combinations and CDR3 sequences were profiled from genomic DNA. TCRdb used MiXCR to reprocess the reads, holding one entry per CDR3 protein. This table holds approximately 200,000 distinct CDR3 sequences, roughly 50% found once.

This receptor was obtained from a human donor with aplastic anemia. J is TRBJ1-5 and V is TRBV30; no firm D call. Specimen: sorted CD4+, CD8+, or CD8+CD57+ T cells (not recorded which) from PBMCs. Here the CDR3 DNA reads TGTGCCTGGAGTGGCAGCAATCAGCCCCAGCATTTT. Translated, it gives CAWSGSNQPQHF.